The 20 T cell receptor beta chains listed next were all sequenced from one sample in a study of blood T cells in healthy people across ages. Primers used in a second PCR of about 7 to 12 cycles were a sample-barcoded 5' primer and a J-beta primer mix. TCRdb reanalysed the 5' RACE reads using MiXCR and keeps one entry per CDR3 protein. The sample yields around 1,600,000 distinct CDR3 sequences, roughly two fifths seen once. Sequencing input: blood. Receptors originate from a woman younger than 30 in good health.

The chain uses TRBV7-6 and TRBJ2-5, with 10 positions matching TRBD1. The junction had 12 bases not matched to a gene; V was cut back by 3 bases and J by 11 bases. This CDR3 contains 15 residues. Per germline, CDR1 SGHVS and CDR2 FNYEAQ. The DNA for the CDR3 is TGTGCCAGCAGCTTCGAGACCGGGACAGGGGCATTGCAGTACTTC. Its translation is CASSFETGTGALQYF.

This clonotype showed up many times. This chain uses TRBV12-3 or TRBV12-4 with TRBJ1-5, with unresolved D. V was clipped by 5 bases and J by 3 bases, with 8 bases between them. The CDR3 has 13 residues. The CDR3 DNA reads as TGTGCCAGCAGTCGACGGACCAATCAGCCCCAGCATTTT. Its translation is CASSRRTNQPQHF.

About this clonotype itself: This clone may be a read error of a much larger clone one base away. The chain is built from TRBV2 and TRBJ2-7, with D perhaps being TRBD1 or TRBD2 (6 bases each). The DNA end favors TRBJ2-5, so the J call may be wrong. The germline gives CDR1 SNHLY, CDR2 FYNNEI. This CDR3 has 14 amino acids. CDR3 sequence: CASSSATGIETQYF. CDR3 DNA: TGTGCCAGCTCTAGCGCTACAGGGATAGAGACCCAGTACTTC.

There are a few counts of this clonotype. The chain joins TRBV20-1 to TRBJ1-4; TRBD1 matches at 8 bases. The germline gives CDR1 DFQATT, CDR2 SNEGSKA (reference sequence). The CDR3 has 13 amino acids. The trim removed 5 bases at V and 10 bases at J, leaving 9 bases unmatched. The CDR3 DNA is TGCAGTGCTTTTCAGGGGGCTTGGGGAAAACTGTTTTTT. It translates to CSAFQGAWGKLFF.

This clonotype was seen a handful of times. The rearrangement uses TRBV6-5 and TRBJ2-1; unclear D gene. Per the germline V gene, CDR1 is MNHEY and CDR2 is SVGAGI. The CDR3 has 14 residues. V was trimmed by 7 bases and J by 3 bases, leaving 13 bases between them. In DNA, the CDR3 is TGTGCCAGCACCCCCGGGCCCAACTACAATGAGCAGTTCTTC. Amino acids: CASTPGPNYNEQFF.

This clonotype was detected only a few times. CDR3 sequence reads: CASRNHRGGEKLFF. The CDR3 bases are TGTGCCAGCAGGAACCACAGGGGAGGCGAAAAACTGTTTTTT. This chain links TRBV6-2 or TRBV6-3 with TRBJ1-4; 7 bases fit TRBD1. V lost 6 bases to trimming and J lost 8 bases; unmatched junction nucleotides: 9. Germline V gene sequence: CDR1 MNHEY, CDR2 SVGEGT. The CDR3 loop spans 14 amino acids.

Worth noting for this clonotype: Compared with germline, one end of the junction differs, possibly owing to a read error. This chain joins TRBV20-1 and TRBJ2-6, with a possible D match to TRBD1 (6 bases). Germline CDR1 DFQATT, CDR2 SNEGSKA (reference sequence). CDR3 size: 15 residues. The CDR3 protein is CSASNQGYGANALTF. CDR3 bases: TGCAGTGCTAGCAATCAGGGGTATGGGGCCAACGCCCTGACTTTC.

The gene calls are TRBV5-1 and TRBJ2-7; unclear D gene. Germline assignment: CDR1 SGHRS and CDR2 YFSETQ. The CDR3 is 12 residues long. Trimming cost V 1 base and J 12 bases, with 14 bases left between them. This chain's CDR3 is CASSLSGVGMYF. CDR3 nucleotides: TGCGCCAGCAGCTTGAGTGGTGTAGGTATGTACTTC.

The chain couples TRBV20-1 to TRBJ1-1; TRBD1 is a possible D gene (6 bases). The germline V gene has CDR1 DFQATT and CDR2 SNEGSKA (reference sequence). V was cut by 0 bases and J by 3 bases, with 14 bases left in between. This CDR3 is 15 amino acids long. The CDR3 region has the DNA TGCAGTGCTAGAGATCCTGCAGGGGCTTACACTGAAGCTTTCTTT. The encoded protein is CSARDPAGAYTEAFF.

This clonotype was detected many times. CDR3 sequence reads: CSVESSDQETQYF. The CDR3 bases are TGCAGCGTTGAATCGTCCGACCAAGAGACCCAGTACTTC. The chain uses TRBV29-1 and TRBJ2-5; no clear D. CDR1 and CDR2 from the germline V gene are SQVTM and ANQGSEA. The CDR3 consists of 13 residues. V was cut by 2 bases and J by 0 bases, with 7 bases left in between.

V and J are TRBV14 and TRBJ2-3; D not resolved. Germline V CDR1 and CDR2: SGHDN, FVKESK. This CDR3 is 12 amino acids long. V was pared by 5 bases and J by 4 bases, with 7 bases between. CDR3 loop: CASSDASDTQYF. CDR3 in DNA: TGTGCCAGCAGCGATGCGTCAGATACGCAGTATTTT. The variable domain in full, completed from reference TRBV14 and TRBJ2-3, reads EAGVTQFPSHSVIEKGQTVTLRCDPISGHDNLYWYRRVMGKEIKFLLHFVKESKQDESGMPNNRFLAERTGGTYSTLKVQPAELEDSGVYFCASSDASDTQYFGPGTRLTVL.

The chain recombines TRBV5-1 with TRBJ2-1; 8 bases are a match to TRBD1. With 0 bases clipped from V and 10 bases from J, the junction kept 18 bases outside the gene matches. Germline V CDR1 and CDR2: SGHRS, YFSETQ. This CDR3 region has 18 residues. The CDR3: CASSLAGFSGQGGGEQFF. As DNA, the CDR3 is TGCGCCAGCAGCTTGGCCGGGTTTTCTGGACAGGGAGGAGGCGAGCAGTTCTTC.

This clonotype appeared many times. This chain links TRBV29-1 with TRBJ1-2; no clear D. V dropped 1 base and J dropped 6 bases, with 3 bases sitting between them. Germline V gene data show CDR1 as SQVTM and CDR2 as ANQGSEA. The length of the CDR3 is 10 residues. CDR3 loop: CSVEGDGYTF. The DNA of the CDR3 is TGCAGCGTTGAAGGGGATGGCTACACCTTC.

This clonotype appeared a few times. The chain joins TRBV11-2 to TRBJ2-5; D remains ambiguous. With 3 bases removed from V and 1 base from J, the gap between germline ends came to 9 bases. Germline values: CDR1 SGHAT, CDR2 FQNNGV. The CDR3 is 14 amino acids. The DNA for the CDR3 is TGTGCCAGCAGCTTTTTGTGGGGCCAAGAGACCCAGTACTTC. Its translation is CASSFLWGQETQYF. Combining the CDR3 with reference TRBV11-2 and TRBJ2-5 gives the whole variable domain EAGVAQSPRYKIIEKRQSVAFWCNPISGHATLYWYQQILGQGPKLLIQFQNNGVVDDSQLPKDRFSAERLKGVDSTLKIQPAKLEDSAVYLCASSFLWGQETQYFGPGTRLLVL.

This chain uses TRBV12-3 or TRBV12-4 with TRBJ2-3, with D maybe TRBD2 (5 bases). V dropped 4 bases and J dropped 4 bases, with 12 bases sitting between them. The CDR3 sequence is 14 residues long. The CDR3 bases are TGTGCCAGCAGTTCCAGCGGATTCGCAGATACGCAGTATTTT. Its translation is CASSSSGFADTQYF.

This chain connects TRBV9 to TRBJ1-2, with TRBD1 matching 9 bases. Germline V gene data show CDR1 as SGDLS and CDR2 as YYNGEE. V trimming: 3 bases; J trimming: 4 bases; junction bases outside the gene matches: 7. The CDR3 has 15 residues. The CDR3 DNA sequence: TGTGCCAGCAGCGGGGACAGGGTTTATGGCTATGGCTACACCTTC. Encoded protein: CASSGDRVYGYGYTF.

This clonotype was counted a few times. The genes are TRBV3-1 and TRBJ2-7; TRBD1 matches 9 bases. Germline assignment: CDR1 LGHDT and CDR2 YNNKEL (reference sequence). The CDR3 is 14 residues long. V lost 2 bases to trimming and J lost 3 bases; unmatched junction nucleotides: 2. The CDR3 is CASSQTTGGYEQYF. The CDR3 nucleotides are TGTGCCAGCAGCCAAACGACAGGGGGCTACGAGCAGTACTTC.

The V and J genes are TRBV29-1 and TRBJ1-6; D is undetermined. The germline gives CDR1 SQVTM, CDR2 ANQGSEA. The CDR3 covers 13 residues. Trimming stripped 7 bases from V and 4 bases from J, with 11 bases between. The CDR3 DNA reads TGCAGCGCCTCGGAAGGGTATAATTCACCCCTCCACTTT. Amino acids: CSASEGYNSPLHF.

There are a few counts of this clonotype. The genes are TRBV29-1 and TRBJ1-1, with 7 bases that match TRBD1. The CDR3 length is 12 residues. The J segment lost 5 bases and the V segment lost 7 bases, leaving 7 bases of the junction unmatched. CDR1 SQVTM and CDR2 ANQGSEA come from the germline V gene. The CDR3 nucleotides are TGCAGCGCAACGACAGGGAAAACTGAAGCTTTCTTT. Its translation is CSATTGKTEAFF.

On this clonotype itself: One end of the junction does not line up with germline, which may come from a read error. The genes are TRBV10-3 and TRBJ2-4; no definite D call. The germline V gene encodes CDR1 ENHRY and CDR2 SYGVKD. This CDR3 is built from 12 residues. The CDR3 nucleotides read TGCGCCATCAGTGGCGGTGCCAATGAGCAGTACTTC. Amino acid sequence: CAISGGANEQYF.